The 18 T cell receptor beta chains in this list originate from one sample, sequenced in a study of CD8+CD57+ T cells in acquired aplastic anemia. Investigators profiled TCR beta VDJ and CDR3 from genomic DNA template. TCRdb analysed the reads with MiXCR anew, one entry per CDR3 protein. The table records some 410,000 distinct CDR3 sequences, roughly 68% of them present only once. Sequencing used sorted CD4+, CD8+, or CD8+CD57+ T cells (not recorded which) from PBMCs. The receptors originated from a human donor in good health, serving as a control.

A few counts support this clonotype. The junction departs from germline at one end; a sequencing error may be responsible. This sequence joins TRBV10-1 and TRBJ2-5; TRBD2 agrees at 9 bases. The CDR3 runs 15 residues. Germline V gene lookup returns CDR1 WNHNN and CDR2 SYGVQD (reference sequence). This chain's CDR3 is CATSDEAGGQETQYF. CDR3 coding DNA: TGCGCCACCAGTGACGAAGCGGGAGGCCAAGAGACCCAGTACTTC.

The chain recombines TRBV9 with TRBJ1-6; D gene unclear. Per germline, CDR1 SGDLS and CDR2 YYNGEE. The CDR3 runs to 15 residues. Trimming shortened V by 4 bases and J by 13 bases, and 21 bases separated the two germline ends. The CDR3 is CASSHTKGLNYPLHF. In nucleotides, the CDR3 is TGTGCCAGCAGCCATACCAAAGGACTGAATTACCCCCTCCACTTT.

In its sample, this clonotype was seen a few times. The chain is built from TRBV12-3 or TRBV12-4 and TRBJ2-7; no clear D. CDR3 length equals 13 residues. V was pared by 6 bases and J by 2 bases, with 11 bases between. CDR3 nucleotides: TGTGCCAGCAGACTGACGGCTACCTACGAGCAGTACTTC. This translates into CASRLTATYEQYF.

The chain has TRBV2 and TRBJ2-7; a weak D match, TRBD2 (6 bases). There are 15 residues in the CDR3. V lost 4 bases and J 3 bases, leaving 16 bases between the germline ends. The germline gives CDR1 SNHLY, CDR2 FYNNEI. This chain's CDR3 is CASSAGGELNYEQYF. As DNA, the CDR3 is TGTGCCAGCAGTGCCGGCGGGGAACTTAACTACGAGCAGTACTTC. Full variable domain (rest looked up from reference TRBV2 and TRBJ2-7): EPEVTQTPSHQVTQMGQEVILRCVPISNHLYFYWYRQILGQKVEFLVSFYNNEISEKSEIFDDQFSVERPDGSNFTLKIRSTKLEDSAMYFCASSAGGELNYEQYFGPGTRLTVT.

V is TRBV19 and J is TRBJ2-7, with D maybe TRBD2 (6 bases). Germline V gene data show CDR1 as LNHDA and CDR2 as SQIVND (reference sequence). V lost 6 bases and J 2 bases, leaving 14 bases between the germline ends. The CDR3 extends over 14 amino acids. The DNA for the CDR3 is TGTGCCAGTAGCGCGCCGGGGGAAGCCTACGAGCAGTACTTC. Its protein product is CASSAPGEAYEQYF.

The J gene is TRBJ1-5, the V gene TRBV7-7; no reliable D call. The V end was cut by 1 base, the J end by 14 bases, with 12 bases between. Germline lookup yields CDR1 SSHAT and CDR2 FNYEAQ (reference sequence). This CDR3 comprises 12 residues. CDR3 sequence: CASSLDIAGEHF. In nucleotides, the CDR3 is TGTGCCAGCAGCTTAGACATAGCCGGGGAGCATTTT.

Remarks on this clonotype: One end of the junction varies from germline; a read error may be responsible. This chain uses TRBV10-3 with TRBJ2-3; 8 bases agree with TRBD1. CDR3 length equals 15 residues. CDR1 is ENHRY, CDR2 SYGVKD, per germline. The CDR3 region is CAISEARQGTGTKYF. The DNA of the CDR3 is TGTGCCATCAGTGAGGCCCGACAGGGGACAGGTACGAAGTATTTT.

The chain joins TRBV7-2 to TRBJ2-1, with TRBD2 matching over 8 bases. The length of the CDR3 is 15 residues. With V trimmed by 5 bases and J by 5 bases, 8 bases remained unmatched. CDR1 and CDR2 (germline): SGHTA, FQGNSA. CDR3 sequence (DNA): TGTGCCAGCAGCCCAGCGGGAGCGGCGGACAATGAGCAGTTCTTC. Protein sequence: CASSPAGAADNEQFF. Supplemented by reference TRBV7-2 and TRBJ2-1, the full variable domain reads GAGVSQSPSNKVTEKGKDVELRCDPISGHTALYWYRQSLGQGLEFLIYFQGNSAPDKSGLPSDRFSAERTGGSVSTLTIQRTQQEDSAVYLCASSPAGAADNEQFFGPGTRLTVL.

This rearrangement joins TRBV20-1 to TRBJ1-1; D is unclear. The CDR3 spans 12 residues. The germline CDR1 and CDR2 sequences are DFQATT and SNEGSKA (reference sequence). Trimming stripped 3 bases from V and 11 bases from J, with 16 bases between. CDR3 coding DNA: TGCAGTGCTAGGGAGGCACTAGCGGGGGCTTTCTTT. Amino acids: CSAREALAGAFF.

On this clonotype: One base away lies a much larger clone, so this may be a sequencing read error. This is likely a read error, given that the CDR3 carries no conserved phenylalanine or tryptophan at its end. The V call is TRBV30, the J call TRBJ1-6, with TRBD1 as a possible D gene (6 bases). This CDR3 has 14 residues. The germline gives CDR1 GTSNPN, CDR2 SVGIG (reference sequence). V was pared by 2 bases and J by 9 bases, with 14 bases between. CDR3: CAWSPPGQVSPLHS. The CDR3 DNA follows: TGTGCCTGGAGTCCCCCGGGACAAGTTTCACCCCTCCACTCT.

This clonotype showed up many times. The CDR3 nucleotides read TGCGCCAGCATCCAGGGGGCATCTGATACGCAGTATTTT. This sequence encodes CASIQGASDTQYF. The J gene is TRBJ2-3, the V gene TRBV10-1, with TRBD1 identical over 8 bases. CDR3 length: 13 residues. The germline V gene encodes CDR1 WNHNN and CDR2 SYGVQD (reference sequence). V was pared by 7 bases and J by 6 bases, with 6 bases of the junction left unmatched.

Comments on this clonotype: As the CDR3 is not closed by the conserved phenylalanine or tryptophan, this likely results from a read error. Because the CDR3's place on the DNA is in doubt, the DNA is left out and the CDR3 is given as listed by TCRdb. The rearrangement links TRBV7-2 to TRBJ1-3; no check of the table's D call, TRBD1, against the DNA was made. Germline-derived CDR1 and CDR2 are SGHTA and FQGNSA. The CDR3 length is 13 residues, termini included. This chain's CDR3 is CASSSTQGITTEA.

This chain links TRBV11-3 with TRBJ1-1; weak D call: TRBD1 (5 bases). Trimming cost V 5 bases and J 1 base, with 14 bases left between them. The CDR3 spans 15 residues. Germline V gene data show CDR1 as SGHNT and CDR2 as YENEEA. CDR3 DNA: TGTGCCAGCAGCCATCCTCCCCAGGGGAACACTGAAGCTTTCTTT. It is translated as CASSHPPQGNTEAFF. The full variable domain, rest sourced from reference TRBV11-3 and TRBJ1-1, is EAGVVQSPRYKIIEKKQPVAFWCNPISGHNTLYWYLQNLGQGPELLIRYENEEAVDDSQLPKDRFSAERLKGVDSTLKIQPAELGDSAVYLCASSHPPQGNTEAFFGQGTRLTVV.

This clonotype was observed many times. This chain uses TRBV3-1 with TRBJ2-7; D remains unclear. Germline V lookup: CDR1 LGHDT, CDR2 YNNKEL (reference sequence). Trimming removed 1 base at V and 0 bases at J, with 10 bases between. The CDR3 runs to 15 residues. CDR3 bases: TGTGCCAGCAGCCAAGGGGTAGTTTACTCCTACGAGCAGTACTTC. Translated: CASSQGVVYSYEQYF.

About this clonotype itself: The junction shows a germline mismatch at one end, possibly a read error. The gene calls are TRBV7-2 and TRBJ1-3; possibly TRBD1 for D (5 bases). Germline V gives CDR1 SGHTA, CDR2 FQGNSA. This CDR3 comprises 14 residues. The CDR3 loop is CASSESGGPGATQF. Written as DNA, the CDR3 is TGTGCCAGCAGCGAAAGCGGGGGTCCCGGAGCCACACAGTTT. Looking up the rest from reference TRBV7-2 and TRBJ1-3 gives the full variable domain: GAGVSQSPSNKVTEKGKDVELRCDPISGHTALYWYRQSLGQGLEFLIYFQGNSAPDKSGLPSDRFSAERTGGSVSTLTIQRTQQEDSAVYLCASSESGGPGATQFGEGSWLTVV.

CDR3 nucleotides: TGTGCCAGCAGCGAACGGTTTTCAGGGCCCACTGGGGCCTTCTTC. Protein product: CASSERFSGPTGAFF. J is TRBJ2-1 and V is TRBV7-3; weak D call: TRBD1 (5 bases). Germline CDR1 is SGHTA and CDR2 is FQGTGA. CDR3 length: 15 amino acids. V lost 5 bases and J 16 bases, leaving 27 bases between the germline ends.

Note on this clonotype: This may arise from a read error, as a much more abundant clone is one base away. J is TRBJ1-1 and V is TRBV3-1, with D possibly TRBD1 on 5 matching bases. Germline V gives CDR1 LGHDT, CDR2 YNNKEL (reference sequence). The CDR3 covers 15 residues. In DNA, the CDR3 is TGTGCCAACAGCCAACCGGGACCCGCTAGAACTGAAGCTTTCTTT. It codes for CANSQPGPARTEAFF.

The chain employs TRBV19 and TRBJ1-5, with D perhaps matching TRBD1 (5 bases). V lost 3 bases and J lost 4, with 10 bases in between. The CDR3 length is 14 residues. Per the germline V gene, CDR1 is LNHDA and CDR2 is SQIVND (reference sequence). CDR3 coding DNA: TGTGCCAGTAGTATGATGGGGGGGAATCAGCCCCAGCATTTT. Translation: CASSMMGGNQPQHF. Using reference TRBV19 and TRBJ1-5 for the parts outside the CDR3, the full variable domain is DGGITQSPKYLFRKEGQNVTLSCEQNLNHDAMYWYRQDPGQGLRLIYYSQIVNDFQKGDIAEGYSVSREKKESFPLTVTSAQKNPTAFYLCASSMMGGNQPQHFGDGTRLSIL.